This TCR beta chain was observed in a study of T-cell memory formation after mild COVID-19. Overall study: Clusters were largely donor specific.

With 1 base removed from V and 7 bases from J, the gap between germline ends came to 20 bases. The CDR3 runs to 17 residues. Germline CDR1 is SEHNR and CDR2 is FQNEAQ (reference sequence). Constant-segment primers were used for 5'RACE, and the resulting TCR alpha and TCR beta cDNA libraries carried sample barcodes and UMIs. TCRdb recomputed calls from the 5' RACE reads with MiXCR, one row per CDR3 protein. The sample comprises some 97,000 distinct CDR3 sequences, roughly 10% of which are singletons, and around 40% rests with the top ten. Overall study findings and caveats: There was a balanced CD4/CD8 profile in clones contracting day 15 to 85, and later expanders leaned CD4+.

This clonotype was found a few times. The antigen remains unidentified. This TCR derives from a man aged 18 to 35 who had mild COVID-19 (a few samples of this study predate the infection). Cell type and time point are not known. V usage is TRBV7-9 and J usage is TRBJ2-1; perhaps TRBD2 as D (5 bases). The sample consisted of PBMCs or a T cell subset sorted from them (not recorded which). In DNA, the CDR3 is TGTGCCAGCAGCTTAGGGATTACGGGAACGATGGGAAATGAGCAGTTCTTC. Its protein product is CASSLGITGTMGNEQFF.